Below, one TCR beta chain is given with its context. Profiling relied on immunoSEQ multiplex PCR, and the TCRdb table lists in-frame clones only, not all of them. The sample carries 2 million to 2.5 million clones, around 93% recorded once. The sample belongs to a study of shared clonotypes between healthy human individuals. Study-wide context: Every donor yielded three CD4 naive, three CD4 memory, two CD8 naive and one CD8 memory plate.

CDR1 and CDR2 from the germline V gene are MGHRA and YSYEKL. This CDR3 spans 15 amino acids. V lost 4 bases and J lost 7; bases outside the gene matches: 7. This clonotype originated in a man aged 18 to 29 in good health. Some clones in this sample may be carry-over from other donors' samples. The gene calls are TRBV4-1 and TRBJ2-4; TRBD2 matches 10 bases. Material: naive CD4+ T cells from PBMCs. The subset: CD45RA+ positively selected. The CDR3 DNA reads TGCGCCAGCAGCCGGCTAGCGGGAGTAGGGAACATTCAGTACTTC. Its protein product is CASSRLAGVGNIQYF.